This TCR beta chain was documented in a study of beta chain features in type 1 diabetes. Study information: What patients shared with healthy donors was a similar profile of age, gender and cell yields.

Study-wide results and caveats: It was possible that PCR favored shorter templates, equally so in patients and controls. Still unanswered here is whether HLA type influences TCRB rearrangement.

About this clone: Antigen unknown.

Expressed TCRB transcripts got sequenced, as all isolated RNA was reverse transcribed. Profiling relied on immunoSEQ multiplex PCR, and the TCRdb table lists in-frame clones only, not all of them. Here the sample spans approximately 110,000 clones, 30% to 40% being singletons. The J segment lost 0 bases and the V segment lost 4 bases, leaving 6 bases of the junction unmatched. This CDR3 has 16 residues. Germline V CDR1 and CDR2: SGHDN, FVKESK. Sequencing was performed on stem cell memory CD4+ T cells from blood. This chain joins TRBV14 and TRBJ2-4, with TRBD2 identical over 7 bases. This receptor was identified in a woman aged 18-29 years in good health. The CDR3 nucleotides are TGTGCCAGCAGCCCCGGACTAGGGGTAGCCAAAAACATTCAGTACTTC. Amino acid sequence: CASSPGLGVAKNIQYF.